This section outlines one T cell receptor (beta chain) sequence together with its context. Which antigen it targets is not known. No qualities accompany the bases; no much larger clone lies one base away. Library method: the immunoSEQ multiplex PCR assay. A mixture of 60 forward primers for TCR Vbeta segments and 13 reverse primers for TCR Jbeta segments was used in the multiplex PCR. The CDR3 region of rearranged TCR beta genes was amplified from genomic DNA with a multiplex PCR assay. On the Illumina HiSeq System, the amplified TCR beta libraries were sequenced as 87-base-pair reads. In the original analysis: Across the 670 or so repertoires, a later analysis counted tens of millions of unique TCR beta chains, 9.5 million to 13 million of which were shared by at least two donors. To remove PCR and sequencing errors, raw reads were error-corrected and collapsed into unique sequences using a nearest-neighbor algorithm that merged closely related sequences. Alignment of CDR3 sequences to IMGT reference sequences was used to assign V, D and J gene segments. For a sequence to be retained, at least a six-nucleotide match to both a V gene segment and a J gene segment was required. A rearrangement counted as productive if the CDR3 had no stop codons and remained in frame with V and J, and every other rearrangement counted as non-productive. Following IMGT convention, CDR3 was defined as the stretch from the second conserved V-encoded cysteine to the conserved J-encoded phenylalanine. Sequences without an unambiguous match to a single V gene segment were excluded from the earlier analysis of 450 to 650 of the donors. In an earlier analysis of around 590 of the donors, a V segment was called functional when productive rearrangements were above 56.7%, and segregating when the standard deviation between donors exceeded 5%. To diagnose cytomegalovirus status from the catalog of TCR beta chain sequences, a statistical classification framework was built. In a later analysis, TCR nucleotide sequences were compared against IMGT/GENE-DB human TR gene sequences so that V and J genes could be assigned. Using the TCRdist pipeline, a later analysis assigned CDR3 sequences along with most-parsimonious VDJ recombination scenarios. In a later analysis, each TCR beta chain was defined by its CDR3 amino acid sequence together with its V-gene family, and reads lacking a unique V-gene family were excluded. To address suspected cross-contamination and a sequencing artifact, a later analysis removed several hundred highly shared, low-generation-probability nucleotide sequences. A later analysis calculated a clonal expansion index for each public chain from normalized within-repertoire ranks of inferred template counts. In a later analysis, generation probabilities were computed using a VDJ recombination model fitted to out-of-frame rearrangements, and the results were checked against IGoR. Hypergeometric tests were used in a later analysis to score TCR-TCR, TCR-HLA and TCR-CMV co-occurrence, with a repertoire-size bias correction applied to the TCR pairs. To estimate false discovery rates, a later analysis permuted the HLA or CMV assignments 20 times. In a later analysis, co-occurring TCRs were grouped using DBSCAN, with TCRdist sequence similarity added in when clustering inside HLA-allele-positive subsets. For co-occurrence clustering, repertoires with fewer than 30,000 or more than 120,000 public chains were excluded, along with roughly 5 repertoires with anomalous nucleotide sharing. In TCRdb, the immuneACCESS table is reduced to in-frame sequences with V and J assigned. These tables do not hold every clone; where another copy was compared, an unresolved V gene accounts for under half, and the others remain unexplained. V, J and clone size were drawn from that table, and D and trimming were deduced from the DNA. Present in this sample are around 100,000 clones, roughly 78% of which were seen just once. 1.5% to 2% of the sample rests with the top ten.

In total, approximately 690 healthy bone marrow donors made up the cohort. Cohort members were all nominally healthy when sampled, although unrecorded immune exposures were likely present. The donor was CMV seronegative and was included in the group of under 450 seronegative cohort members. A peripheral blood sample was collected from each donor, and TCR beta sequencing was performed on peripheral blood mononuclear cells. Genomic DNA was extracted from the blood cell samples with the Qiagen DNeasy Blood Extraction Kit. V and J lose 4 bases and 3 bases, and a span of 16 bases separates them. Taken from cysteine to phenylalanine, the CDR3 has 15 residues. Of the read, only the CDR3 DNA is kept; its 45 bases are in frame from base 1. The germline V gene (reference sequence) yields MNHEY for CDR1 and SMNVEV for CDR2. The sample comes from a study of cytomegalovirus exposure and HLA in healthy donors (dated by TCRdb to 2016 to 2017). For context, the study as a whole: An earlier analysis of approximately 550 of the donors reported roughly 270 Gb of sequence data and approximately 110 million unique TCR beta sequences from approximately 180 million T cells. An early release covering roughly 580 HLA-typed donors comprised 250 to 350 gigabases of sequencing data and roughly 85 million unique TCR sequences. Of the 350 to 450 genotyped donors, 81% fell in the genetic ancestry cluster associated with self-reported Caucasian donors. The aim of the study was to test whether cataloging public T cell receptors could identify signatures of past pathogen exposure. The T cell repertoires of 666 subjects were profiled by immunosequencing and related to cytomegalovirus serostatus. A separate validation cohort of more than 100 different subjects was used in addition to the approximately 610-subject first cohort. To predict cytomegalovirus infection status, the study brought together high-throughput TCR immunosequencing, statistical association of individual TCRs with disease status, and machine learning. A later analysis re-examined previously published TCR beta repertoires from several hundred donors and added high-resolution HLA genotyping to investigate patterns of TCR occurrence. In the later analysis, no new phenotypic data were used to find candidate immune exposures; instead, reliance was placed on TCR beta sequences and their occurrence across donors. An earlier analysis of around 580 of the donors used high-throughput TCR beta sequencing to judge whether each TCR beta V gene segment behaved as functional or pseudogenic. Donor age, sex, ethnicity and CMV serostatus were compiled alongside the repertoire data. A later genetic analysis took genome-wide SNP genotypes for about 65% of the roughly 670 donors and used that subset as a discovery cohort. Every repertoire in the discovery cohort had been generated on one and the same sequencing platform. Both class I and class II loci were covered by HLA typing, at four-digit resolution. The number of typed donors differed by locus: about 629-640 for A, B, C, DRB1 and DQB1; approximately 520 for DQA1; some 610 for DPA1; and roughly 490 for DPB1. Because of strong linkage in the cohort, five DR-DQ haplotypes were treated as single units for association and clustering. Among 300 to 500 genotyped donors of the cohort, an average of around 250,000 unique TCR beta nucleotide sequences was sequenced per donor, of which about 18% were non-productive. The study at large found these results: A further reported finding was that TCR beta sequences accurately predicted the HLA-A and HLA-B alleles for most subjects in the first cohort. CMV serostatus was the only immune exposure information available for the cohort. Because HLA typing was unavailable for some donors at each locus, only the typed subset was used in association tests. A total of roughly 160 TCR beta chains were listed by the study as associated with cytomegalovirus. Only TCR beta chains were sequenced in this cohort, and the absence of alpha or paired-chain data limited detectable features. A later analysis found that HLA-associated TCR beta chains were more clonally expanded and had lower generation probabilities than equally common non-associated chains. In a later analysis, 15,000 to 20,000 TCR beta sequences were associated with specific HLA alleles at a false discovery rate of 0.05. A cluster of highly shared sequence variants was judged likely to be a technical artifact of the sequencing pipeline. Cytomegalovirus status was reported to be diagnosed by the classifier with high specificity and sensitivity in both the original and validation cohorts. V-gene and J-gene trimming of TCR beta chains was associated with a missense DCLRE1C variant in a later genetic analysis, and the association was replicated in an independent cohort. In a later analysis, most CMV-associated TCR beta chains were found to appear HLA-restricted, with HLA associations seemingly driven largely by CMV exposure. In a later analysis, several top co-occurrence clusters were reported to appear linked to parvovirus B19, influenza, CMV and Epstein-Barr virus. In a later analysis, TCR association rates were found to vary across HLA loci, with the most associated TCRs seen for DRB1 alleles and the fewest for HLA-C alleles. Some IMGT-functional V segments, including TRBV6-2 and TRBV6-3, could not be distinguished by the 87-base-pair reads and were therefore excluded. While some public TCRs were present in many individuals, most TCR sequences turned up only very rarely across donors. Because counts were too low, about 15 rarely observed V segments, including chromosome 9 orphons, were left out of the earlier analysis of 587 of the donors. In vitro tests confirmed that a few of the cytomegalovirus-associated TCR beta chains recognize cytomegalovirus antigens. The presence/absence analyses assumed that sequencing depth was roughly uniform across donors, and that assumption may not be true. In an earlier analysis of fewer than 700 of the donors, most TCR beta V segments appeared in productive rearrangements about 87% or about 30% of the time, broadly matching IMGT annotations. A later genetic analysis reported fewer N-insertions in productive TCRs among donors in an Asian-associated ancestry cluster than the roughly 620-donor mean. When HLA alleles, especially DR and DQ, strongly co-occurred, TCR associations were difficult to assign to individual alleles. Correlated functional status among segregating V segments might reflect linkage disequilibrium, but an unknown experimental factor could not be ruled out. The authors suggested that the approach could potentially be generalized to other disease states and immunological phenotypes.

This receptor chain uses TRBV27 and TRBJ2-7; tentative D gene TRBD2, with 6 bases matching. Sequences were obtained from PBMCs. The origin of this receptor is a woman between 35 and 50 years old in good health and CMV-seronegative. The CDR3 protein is CASSYSGSSVYEQYF. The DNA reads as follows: TGTGCCAGCAGTTACTCCGGGTCTAGCGTCTACGAGCAGTACTTC.